The 13 T cell receptor beta chains listed next were all sequenced from one sample in a study of cytomegalovirus exposure and HLA in healthy donors. The study ran its PCR with 60 Vbeta and 13 Jbeta primers. Only in-frame clones appear in the TCRdb table, and some are missing; sequencing was by immunoSEQ multiplex PCR. The data contain around 64,000 clones, over 60% of them singletons. Sequencing was carried out using PBMCs. All receptors derive from a man younger than 45 in good health and CMV-seropositive.

This sequence joins TRBV28 and TRBJ2-7; D not certain. Germline V CDR1 and CDR2: MDHEN, SYDVKM. The CDR3 spans 14 residues. V was clipped by 7 bases and J by 1 base, with 14 bases between them. The CDR3 loop is CASNGLDGSYEQYF. The CDR3 DNA reads TGTGCCAGCAACGGCCTAGATGGGTCCTACGAGCAGTACTTC.

This chain links TRBV29-1 with TRBJ2-5; 7 bases are a match to TRBD1. The junction had 4 bases not matched to a gene; V was cut back by 4 bases and J by 2 bases. CDR3 length equals 13 residues. CDR1 and CDR2 (germline): SQVTM, ANQGSEA. As DNA, the CDR3 is TGCAGCGTTGGCGACAGGGTTCAAGAGACCCAGTACTTC. The encoded protein is CSVGDRVQETQYF.

The chain combines TRBV7-2 with TRBJ2-7; TRBD1 matches 7 bases. This CDR3 is 13 amino acids long. After removal of 3 bases from V and 4 bases from J, the junction contained 3 bases not matched to a gene. CDR1 SGHTA and CDR2 FQGNSA come from the germline V gene. The CDR3 coding sequence is TGTGCCAGCAGCTTGAAGACAGGGTACGAGCAGTACTTC. Translating it yields CASSLKTGYEQYF.

The chain uses TRBV30 and TRBJ2-7; 10 nucleotides align to TRBD1. From germline, CDR1 is GTSNPN and CDR2 SVGIG (reference sequence). This CDR3 has 16 amino acids. The V segment lost 0 bases and the J segment 5 bases; nucleotides outside the gene matches: 10. DNA for the CDR3: TGTGCCTGGAGTGTACTGTGGGACAGGGGCCTCAACGAGCAGTACTTC. It yields the protein CAWSVLWDRGLNEQYF.

The chain combines TRBV7-2 with TRBJ2-7; possibly TRBD1 for D (5 bases). Germline V gene lookup returns CDR1 SGHTA and CDR2 FQGNSA. Trimming cost V 1 base and J 3 bases, with 13 bases left between them. The CDR3 totals 15 residues. The CDR3 DNA follows: TGTGCCAGCAGCTTAGGGGGCCGGCTAAGCTACGAGCAGTACTTC. Protein product: CASSLGGRLSYEQYF.

Note on this clone: The junction departs from the called germline gene at one end, perhaps through a read error. This chain connects TRBV14 to TRBJ1-2; tentative D call: TRBD1 (5 bases). Per germline, CDR1 SGHDN and CDR2 FVKESK. There are 12 residues in the CDR3. The CDR3, as DNA: TGTGCCAGCAGCCAATATCAGGGTGGCAACACCTTC. This gives the protein CASSQYQGGNTF.

The chain employs TRBV7-2 and TRBJ2-7, with TRBD1 matching over 7 bases. V trimming: 5 bases; J trimming: 7 bases; junction bases outside the gene matches: 8. The CDR3 is made up of 13 amino acids. Germline V gene sequence: CDR1 SGHTA, CDR2 FQGNSA. The CDR3 is CASSPGQIREQYF. The CDR3 nucleotides are TGTGCCAGCAGCCCGGGACAGATCAGGGAGCAGTACTTC.

This rearrangement joins TRBV5-8 to TRBJ2-1, with TRBD2 matching over 12 bases. CDR1 and CDR2 from the germline V gene are SGHTS and YDEGEE. The trim removed 4 bases at V and 2 bases at J, leaving 10 bases unmatched. The CDR3 consists of 18 residues. CDR3 residues: CASSIYLLAGGPYNEQFF. As DNA, the CDR3 is TGTGCCAGCAGCATCTATTTGCTAGCGGGGGGGCCCTACAATGAGCAGTTCTTC.

The chain combines TRBV9 with TRBJ1-3; TRBD1 agrees at 7 bases. J was trimmed by 2 bases and V by 2 bases; bases with no gene match: 4. CDR1 is SGDLS and CDR2 is YYNGEE in the germline V gene. The CDR3 runs to 15 residues. In DNA, the CDR3 is TGTGCCAGCAGCGTCGGTACAGGGGCTGGAAACACCATATATTTT. As protein: CASSVGTGAGNTIYF.

The chain joins TRBV30 to TRBJ1-5, with a tentative D call TRBD1 (5 bases). The CDR3 extends over 15 amino acids. The germline V gene has CDR1 GTSNPN and CDR2 SVGIG (reference sequence). V lost 2 bases and J lost 3, with 14 bases in between. The CDR3 protein is CAWSYMGLSNQPQHF. Here the CDR3 DNA reads TGTGCCTGGAGTTATATGGGGCTTTCCAATCAGCCCCAGCATTTT.

The rearrangement uses TRBV5-6 and TRBJ1-4; the match to TRBD1 covers 7 bases. This CDR3 contains 14 residues. J gave up 8 bases and V 1 base, and 5 bases lay outside the gene matches. Germline CDR1 and CDR2: SGHDT and YYEEEE. The CDR3 sequence is CASSLMDRREKLFF. The CDR3 DNA is TGTGCCAGCAGCTTGATGGACAGGCGAGAAAAACTGTTTTTT.

V usage is TRBV5-4 and J usage is TRBJ2-2; 7 bases match TRBD1. V was clipped by 9 bases and J by 0 bases; unmatched bases: 5. Germline V lookup: CDR1 SGHNT, CDR2 YYREEE (reference sequence). This CDR3 comprises 14 residues. The CDR3 DNA sequence: TGTGCCACCCAGGGGGTATCGAACACCGGGGAGCTGTTTTTT. Translating it yields CATQGVSNTGELFF.

This clone was picked up a small number of times. The V call is TRBV5-4, the J call TRBJ2-5, with TRBD2 matching over 9 bases. Germline loops: CDR1 SGHNT, CDR2 YYREEE (reference sequence). The CDR3 has 15 amino acids. J gave up 9 bases and V 2 bases, and 11 bases lay outside the gene matches. The CDR3 bases are TGTGCCAGCAGCTTCGCCGGGGGCGGGGGGGAAGCCCAGTACTTC. Translation: CASSFAGGGGEAQYF.